These 9 T cell receptor beta chains originate from one sample sequenced in a study of cytomegalovirus exposure and HLA in healthy donors. The PCR made use of 60 Vbeta and 13 Jbeta primers. Clones were sequenced by immunoSEQ multiplex PCR, and TCRdb holds only the in-frame ones, with some missing. The sample yields around 160,000 clones, about 80% seen once. The sample consisted of PBMCs. The receptors stem from a man in his forties or fifties in good health and CMV-seropositive.

The chain couples TRBV27 to TRBJ2-2, with no clear D. The CDR3 is 17 residues long. The V gene lost 2 bases and the J gene lost 6 bases, with 19 bases spanning the gap. CDR1 and CDR2 (germline): MNHEY, SMNVEV (reference sequence). The CDR3 spells CASSLSSRVGQAGELFF. The CDR3 DNA follows: TGTGCCAGCAGTTTAAGTAGCCGGGTGGGTCAAGCCGGGGAGCTGTTTTTT.

The chain carries TRBV13 and TRBJ2-1, with 9 bases aligning to TRBD1. Losses at the gene ends were 5 bases for V and 7 bases for J; bases not matched to a gene: 9. In germline, CDR1 is PRHDT, CDR2 FYEKMQ (reference sequence). CDR3 length equals 15 residues. CDR3 nucleotide sequence: TGTGCCAGCAGCCCCCGACAGGGGGGTTGGAATGAGCAGTTCTTC. Its translation is CASSPRQGGWNEQFF. Full variable domain (rest looked up from reference TRBV13 and TRBJ2-1): AAGVIQSPRHLIKEKRETATLKCYPIPRHDTVYWYQQGPGQDPQFLISFYEKMQSDKGSIPDRFSAQQFSDYHSELNMSSLELGDSALYFCASSPRQGGWNEQFFGPGTRLTVL.

The V call is TRBV25-1, the J call TRBJ2-7, with 9 nucleotides matching TRBD2. Germline V gene sequence: CDR1 MGHDK, CDR2 SYGVNS. The CDR3 is 14 amino acids. Trimming at V came to 3 bases and at J to 2 bases, leaving 2 bases not matched to a gene. This CDR3 reads CASSEREGAYEQYF. CDR3 bases: TGTGCCAGCAGTGAGCGGGAGGGCGCCTACGAGCAGTACTTC.

This chain uses TRBV29-1 with TRBJ1-1, with D perhaps matching TRBD1 (6 bases). The CDR3 totals 12 residues. Germline CDR1 reads SQVTM; CDR2 reads ANQGSEA. The V end was cut by 4 bases, the J end by 6 bases, with 12 bases between. The CDR3 reads CSVAGAGAEAFF. The DNA of the CDR3 is TGCAGCGTTGCAGGGGCGGGGGCTGAAGCTTTCTTT.

This chain links TRBV5-4 with TRBJ1-3; 8 nucleotides match TRBD1. This CDR3 has 16 amino acids. Trimming took 3 bases from V and 7 from J; bases not matched to a gene: 12. The germline CDR1 and CDR2 sequences are SGHNT and YYREEE (reference sequence). The CDR3 spells CASSSGQALYGNTIYF. In nucleotides, the CDR3 is TGTGCCAGCAGCTCGGGACAGGCACTGTATGGTAACACCATATATTTT.

The chain couples TRBV7-3 to TRBJ2-7, with a tentative D call TRBD2 (5 bases). Looked up from germline, CDR1 is SGHTA and CDR2 is FQGTGA. V dropped 5 bases and J dropped 6 bases, with 14 bases sitting between them. The CDR3 sequence is 13 residues long. The chain's CDR3 is CASSPAPRGEQYF. CDR3 DNA: TGTGCCAGCAGCCCCGCCCCCCGGGGCGAGCAGTACTTC.

The chain carries TRBV6-5 and TRBJ2-6; D is perhaps TRBD2 (5 bases). Trimming removed 2 bases from V and 0 bases from J, with 5 bases in between. Germline V gene sequence: CDR1 MNHEY, CDR2 SVGAGI. The CDR3 sequence is 15 residues long. The CDR3 is CASSYGGSGANVLTF. CDR3 DNA sequence: TGTGCCAGCAGTTACGGAGGCTCTGGGGCCAACGTCCTGACTTTC.

V usage is TRBV27 and J usage is TRBJ2-1; TRBD2 matches 10 bases. The CDR3 totals 17 residues. Trimming cost V 2 bases and J 6 bases; bases outside gene matches: 10. Germline V gives CDR1 MNHEY, CDR2 SMNVEV (reference sequence). CDR3 sequence reads: CASSLLASGSGPNEQFF. The CDR3 coding sequence is TGTGCCAGCAGTTTACTGGCTAGCGGGAGTGGGCCCAATGAGCAGTTCTTC.

CDR3 protein: CASSPIPLAGAGNEQFF. For the CDR3, the DNA is TGCGCCAGCAGCCCGATCCCCCTAGCGGGAGCCGGGAATGAGCAGTTCTTC. The chain joins TRBV5-1 to TRBJ2-1, with 10 bases matching TRBD2. The V and J ends lost 4 bases and 7 bases, in that order; junction bases with no gene match: 14. This CDR3 comprises 17 residues. CDR1 and CDR2 (germline): SGHRS, YFSETQ. The complete variable domain, with remaining parts taken from reference TRBV5-1 and TRBJ2-1, reads KAGVTQTPRYLIKTRGQQVTLSCSPISGHRSVSWYQQTPGQGLQFLFEYFSETQRNKGNFPGRFSGRQFSNSRSEMNVSTLELGDSALYLCASSPIPLAGAGNEQFFGPGTRLTVL.